Below are 27 T cell receptor beta chains sequenced from a single sample in a study of blood T cells in healthy people across ages. It was with a sample-barcoded 5' primer and a J-beta primer mix that a second PCR of about 6 to 12 cycles was run. TCRdb redid the calling of the 5' RACE reads with MiXCR, one entry per CDR3 protein. Among about 590,000 distinct CDR3 sequences listed, about 28% were seen once. The sample comprised blood. These TCRs come from an elderly woman in good health.

This clonotype was counted ten times or more. The chain combines TRBV11-2 with TRBJ2-5, with 8 bases fitting TRBD2. The CDR3 runs 15 residues. J lost 0 bases, V lost 6 bases, and 6 bases had no gene match. Germline V gene sequence: CDR1 SGHAT, CDR2 FQNNGV. The CDR3 DNA reads TGTGCCAGCAGTATTAGCGGGGCGTACCAAGAGACCCAGTACTTC. This codes for CASSISGAYQETQYF. Based on the CDR3 plus reference TRBV11-2 and TRBJ2-5, the full variable domain is EAGVAQSPRYKIIEKRQSVAFWCNPISGHATLYWYQQILGQGPKLLIQFQNNGVVDDSQLPKDRFSAERLKGVDSTLKIQPAKLEDSAVYLCASSISGAYQETQYFGPGTRLLVL.

Many counts were recorded for this clonotype. The V and J genes are TRBV10-3 and TRBJ1-5; D unresolved. This CDR3 is 13 amino acids long. Trimming removed 3 bases at V and 3 bases at J, with 6 bases between. Germline CDR1 and CDR2: ENHRY and SYGVKD. The CDR3 DNA is TGTGCCATCAGTGAAGGCAACAATCAGCCCCAGCATTTT. Amino acids: CAISEGNNQPQHF.

This clonotype showed up many times. This chain's CDR3 is CASSHRDTNNEQFF. CDR3 DNA sequence: TGTGCCAGCAGTCACCGGGACACGAACAATGAGCAGTTCTTC. This chain links TRBV25-1 with TRBJ2-1; tentatively, D is TRBD1 (6 bases). Germline CDR1 reads MGHDK; CDR2 reads SYGVNS. This CDR3 has 14 amino acids. Trimming removed 5 bases from V and 5 bases from J, with 13 bases in between.

This clonotype was seen ten or more times. The gene calls are TRBV7-9 and TRBJ2-3; D may correspond to TRBD1 or TRBD2 (5 bases each). V gave up 3 bases and J gave up 1 base, with 14 bases separating them. Germline loops: CDR1 SEHNR, CDR2 FQNEAQ (reference sequence). The CDR3 spans 16 residues. CDR3 coding DNA: TGTGCCAGCAGCTTCACGACCGGGACGGGCACAGATACGCAGTATTTT. It is translated as CASSFTTGTGTDTQYF.

At least ten counts were recorded for this clonotype. The V gene is TRBV20-1, the J gene TRBJ1-6; TRBD1 is a possible D gene (5 bases). Germline V gene lookup returns CDR1 DFQATT and CDR2 SNEGSKA (reference sequence). The germline V and J ends were trimmed by 1 base and 13 bases, with 20 bases remaining between them. The CDR3 is 15 residues long. The CDR3 spells CSARAGETGGRPLHF. The DNA of the CDR3 is TGCAGTGCTAGAGCCGGGGAGACTGGGGGGAGGCCCCTCCACTTT.

In its sample, this clonotype was seen many times. V and J are TRBV6-2 or TRBV6-3 and TRBJ2-6; 10 bases line up with TRBD1. The CDR3 spans 19 residues. Germline lookup yields CDR1 MNHEY and CDR2 SVGEGT. Losses at the gene ends were 0 bases for V and 0 bases for J; bases not matched to a gene: 5. For the CDR3, the DNA is TGTGCCAGCAGTTACTCCGGACAGGGGGGGCGCTCTGGGGCCAACGTCCTGACTTTC. Protein: CASSYSGQGGRSGANVLTF.

This clonotype was seen at least ten times. The genes are TRBV25-1 and TRBJ2-3; 9 bases are shared with TRBD1. Germline lookup yields CDR1 MGHDK and CDR2 SYGVNS. V shed 3 bases, J shed 0 bases, and the junction held 7 bases outside the gene matches. The CDR3 runs 17 residues. The CDR3: CASSEPWGQGSTDTQYF. CDR3 nucleotide sequence: TGTGCCAGCAGTGAGCCTTGGGGACAGGGAAGCACAGATACGCAGTATTTT.

This clonotype was detected only a few times. This may arise from a read error, as a much more abundant clone is one base away. The chain is built from TRBV7-2 and TRBJ2-1, with 7 bases aligning to TRBD1. The J call may be incorrect, as the DNA end agrees better with TRBJ2-7. The CDR3 is 15 amino acids. Germline lookup yields CDR1 SGHTA and CDR2 FQGNSA. CDR3 sequence (DNA): TGTGCCAGCAGGCCTCCGGGACAGACCTACAATGAGCAGTACTTC. Translation: CASRPPGQTYNEQYF.

V gene TRBV5-1 combines with J gene TRBJ1-6; D may be TRBD1 (5 bases). Germline loops: CDR1 SGHRS, CDR2 YFSETQ. V lost 0 bases, J lost 7 bases, and 11 bases lay in between. This CDR3 region has 15 residues. In nucleotides, the CDR3 is TGCGCCAGCAGCTTGGTACCGGGGCGGAATTCACCCCTCCACTTT. Translation: CASSLVPGRNSPLHF.

Note on this clonotype: Being one base from a much bigger clone, this may be a read error. V is TRBV3-1 and J is TRBJ1-4; unclear D gene. CDR1 and CDR2 (germline): LGHDT, YNNKEL (reference sequence). The CDR3 is 15 amino acids. Trimming took 8 bases from V and 8 from J, leaving 21 bases between them. The CDR3 sequence is CASGLPGGVAEKLFF. DNA for the CDR3: TGTGCCAGCGGCCTCCCCGGCGGGGTCGCGGAAAAACTGTTTTTT.

This clonotype has at least ten counts. J is TRBJ2-1 and V is TRBV12-3 or TRBV12-4, with a possible D match to TRBD2 (6 bases). The CDR3 sequence is 15 residues long. V was pared by 6 bases and J by 9 bases, with 21 bases between. The CDR3 nucleotides are TGTGCCAGCAGGGGAGGAGGCCAGTTTCAGACTGAGCAGTTCTTC. Translated: CASRGGGQFQTEQFF.

This clonotype was counted ten times or more. The chain uses TRBV7-9 and TRBJ1-2; D call uncertain. The CDR3 runs to 15 residues. Germline loops: CDR1 SEHNR, CDR2 FQNEAQ (reference sequence). V lost 1 base to trimming and J lost 3 bases, with 12 bases between them. CDR3 protein: CASSLVLPNDYGYTF. DNA for the CDR3: TGTGCCAGCAGCTTAGTTTTACCAAACGACTATGGCTACACCTTC.

This clonotype was counted ten times or more. A much larger clone is a single base away; this may be a read error. V usage is TRBV20-1 and J usage is TRBJ2-1; 11 bases are a match to TRBD2. Germline V lookup: CDR1 DFQATT, CDR2 SNEGSKA (reference sequence). CDR3 length: 14 amino acids. The V and J ends lost 3 bases and 6 bases, in that order; junction bases with no gene match: 4. CDR3 sequence reads: CSASRSGGGNEQFF. CDR3 DNA: TGCAGTGCTAGTCGTAGCGGGGGGGGCAATGAGCAGTTCTTC.

This chain links TRBV5-1 with TRBJ2-4; D remains ambiguous. TRBJ2-7 matches the DNA end more closely, so the J call is doubtful. Germline V gene sequence: CDR1 SGHRS, CDR2 YFSETQ. The length of the CDR3 is 13 residues. The CDR3 region has the DNA TGCGCCAGCAGCTTGTCGGATCTCTACGAGCAGTACTTC. Its translation: CASSLSDLYEQYF.

Note on this clonotype: A much larger clonotype is one base distant, so this may be a read error. The J gene is TRBJ1-1, the V gene TRBV2; TRBD1 matches at 7 bases. CDR1 SNHLY and CDR2 FYNNEI come from the germline V gene. There are 14 residues in the CDR3. V trimming: 5 bases; J trimming: 5 bases; junction bases outside the gene matches: 8. The CDR3: CASSLKATGTEAFF. The CDR3 DNA reads TGTGCCAGCAGTCTCAAAGCGACAGGGACTGAAGCTTTCTTT.

The chain recombines TRBV6-6 with TRBJ2-1, with 12 bases lining up with TRBD1. This CDR3 is built from 17 residues. Germline V gives CDR1 MNHNY, CDR2 SVGAGI (reference sequence). V lost 7 bases and J lost 0; bases outside the gene matches: 7. The CDR3 region is CASKGQGAQSSYNEQFF. The CDR3 coding sequence is TGTGCCAGCAAGGGACAGGGGGCGCAGAGCTCCTACAATGAGCAGTTCTTC.

The V call is TRBV7-2, the J call TRBJ1-4, with 11 bases matching TRBD1. V gave up 1 base and J gave up 10 bases; unmatched junction bases: 5. The germline V gene has CDR1 SGHTA and CDR2 FQGNSA. This CDR3 comprises 15 residues. The CDR3, as DNA: TGTGCCAGCAGCTTAGGGGACAGGGGGTCAGGAAAACTGTTTTTT. It codes for CASSLGDRGSGKLFF.

The V call is TRBV30, the J call TRBJ2-2; TRBD1 matches at 8 bases. The V gene's germline CDR1 is GTSNPN and CDR2 SVGIG (reference sequence). The V gene end was trimmed by 2 bases and the J gene end by 7 bases; junction bases not matched to a gene: 6. CDR3 length: 14 residues. As DNA, the CDR3 is TGTGCCTGGAGTATCCGACAGGGGATCGGGGAGCTGTTTTTT. Protein sequence: CAWSIRQGIGELFF.

Of note for this clonotype: A clone one base away is much larger, so this may be a read error. The chain combines TRBV9 with TRBJ2-1, with 7 bases matching TRBD1. CDR3 length: 15 residues. The V gene's germline CDR1 is SGDLS and CDR2 YYNGEE. This CDR3 reads CANSVRDSSYNEQFF. CDR3 bases: TGTGCCAACAGCGTACGGGACAGCTCCTACAATGAGCAGTTCTTC.

This clonotype has a count of ten or more. V is TRBV12-3 or TRBV12-4 and J is TRBJ1-2; D is unclear. The CDR3 totals 13 residues. Trimming cost V 4 bases and J 2 bases, with 8 bases left between them. CDR3: CASSWEANYGYTF. CDR3 DNA: TGTGCCAGCAGTTGGGAGGCCAACTATGGCTACACCTTC.

This clonotype was recorded at least ten times. The chain carries TRBV18 and TRBJ2-3; 7 nucleotides line up with TRBD1. Germline loops: CDR1 KGHSH, CDR2 LQKENI. This CDR3 is 17 amino acids long. J lost 3 bases, V lost 1 base, and 10 bases had no gene match. The CDR3 DNA sequence: TGTGCCAGCTCACCACTACTGGGACAGATAAGTACAGATACGCAGTATTTT. It specifies CASSPLLGQISTDTQYF.

In its sample, this clonotype was seen a few times. This chain connects TRBV19 to TRBJ2-1, with D possibly TRBD1 on 6 matching bases. The CDR3 spans 16 residues. Deletions cut 9 bases from V and 6 bases from J, with 24 bases between. CDR1 and CDR2 from the germline V gene are LNHDA and SQIVND (reference sequence). The CDR3 nucleotides read TGTGCCAGCTCACCGAGGACGACAGGAAAGGGCAATGAGCAGTTCTTC. Its protein product is CASSPRTTGKGNEQFF.

This clonotype was picked up many times. V gene TRBV20-1 combines with J gene TRBJ2-7; no firm D call. CDR1 is DFQATT and CDR2 is SNEGSKA in the germline V gene (reference sequence). This CDR3 is 13 amino acids long. Trimming took 7 bases from V and 1 from J, leaving 14 bases between them. CDR3 sequence: CSVLDHLSYEQYF. The CDR3 region has the DNA TGCAGTGTTCTAGACCACCTGTCCTACGAGCAGTACTTC.

The chain is built from TRBV7-2 and TRBJ1-2; 11 bases match TRBD1. CDR3 size: 15 residues. Trimming removed 6 bases from V and 2 bases from J; junction bases left unmatched: 5. Germline V CDR1 and CDR2: SGHTA, FQGNSA. CDR3 in DNA: TGTGCCAGCAGTCGGACAGGGGGCGCAAACTATGGCTACACCTTC. Its translation: CASSRTGGANYGYTF.

This clonotype has only a few counts. A read error may be the cause here, since a much bigger clone is one base away. V is TRBV6-2 or TRBV6-3 and J is TRBJ2-3, with 10 bases lining up with TRBD1. Germline V gene sequence: CDR1 MNHEY, CDR2 SVGEGT. The CDR3 sequence is 13 residues long. The ends lost 6 bases at V and 10 bases at J; junction bases unmatched: 7. The DNA for the CDR3 is TGTGCCAGCAGGACAGGGGGCGTCGATGCGCAGTATTTT. The encoded protein is CASRTGGVDAQYF.

This sequence joins TRBV6-5 and TRBJ1-6; 7 positions agree with TRBD1. The CDR3 totals 14 residues. Per germline, CDR1 MNHEY and CDR2 SVGAGI. V was pared by 10 bases and J by 5 bases, with 8 bases of the junction left unmatched. The CDR3 is CAIGRDRNNSPLHF. The CDR3 coding sequence is TGTGCCATTGGCCGGGACAGAAATAATTCACCCCTCCACTTT.

In this sample, this clonotype turned up many times. The CDR3 sequence is CASSLLPRAYEQYF. CDR3 in DNA: TGTGCCAGCAGCTTGCTGCCTCGGGCCTACGAGCAGTACTTC. The chain links TRBV5-6 to TRBJ2-7; D gene unclear. Germline CDR1 and CDR2: SGHDT and YYEEEE. With 1 base removed from V and 2 bases from J, the gap between germline ends came to 10 bases. The CDR3 runs 14 residues.